The 5 T cell receptor beta chains given below trace back to one sample, sequenced in a study of response to subunit inactivated influenza vaccine. TCRdb itself ran the RT-PCR reads through MiXCR, one entry per CDR3 protein. The data contain about 540,000 distinct CDR3 sequences, less than 25% of them seen just once; the ten biggest clones take up 2.5% to 3%. The same specimen was also included in a second study, on T cells expressing NK-cell markers. In that study: Template switching by 5'RACE with UMIs generated the TCR beta cDNA.

The sequences come from CD4+ T cells sorted from PBMCs, collected 11 to 12 days after vaccination. Every receptor here comes from a man aged 50-60 years who received an inactivated influenza vaccine.

The chain employs TRBV10-3 and TRBJ2-5, with TRBD1 matching over 8 bases. The V gene end was trimmed by 4 bases and the J gene end by 1 base; junction bases not matched to a gene: 2. Germline V gene data show CDR1 as ENHRY and CDR2 as SYGVKD. The CDR3 runs 14 residues. For the CDR3, the DNA is TGTGCCATCAGTGTTGGGACAGGCCAAGAGACCCAGTACTTC. Its protein is CAISVGTGQETQYF.

This clonotype was picked up a small number of times. This chain uses TRBV10-3 with TRBJ1-5; tentative D call: TRBD1 (6 bases). Germline V gene lookup returns CDR1 ENHRY and CDR2 SYGVKD. V shed 8 bases and J shed 4 bases, with 18 bases lying between them. The CDR3 has 15 residues. The CDR3 is CAIREGGRENQPQHF. CDR3 in DNA: TGTGCCATCCGGGAGGGGGGGCGAGAAAATCAGCCCCAGCATTTT.

This clonotype was observed a handful of times. V usage is TRBV11-1 and J usage is TRBJ1-1; D gene uncertain. Trimming removed 4 bases at V and 5 bases at J, with 11 bases between. The CDR3 loop spans 13 amino acids. CDR1 and CDR2 from the germline V gene are SGHAT and FQDESV (reference sequence). CDR3 sequence (DNA): TGTGCCAGCAGCTCCCGCCCTCAGACTGAAGCTTTCTTT. Translated: CASSSRPQTEAFF.

The rearrangement uses TRBV6-1 and TRBJ1-5, with TRBD1 as a possible D gene (6 bases). The CDR3 spans 16 residues. CDR1 and CDR2 (germline): MNHNS, SASEGT. Trimming took off 8 bases at V and 0 bases at J, with 17 bases between the two ends. CDR3 loop: CASCLRGDFSNQPQHF. DNA for the CDR3: TGTGCCAGCTGCCTTAGGGGGGACTTTAGCAATCAGCCCCAGCATTTT.

This clonotype occurred once. The genes are TRBV19 and TRBJ2-7; 9 bases align to TRBD1. Per germline, CDR1 LNHDA and CDR2 SQIVND (reference sequence). V was clipped by 8 bases and J by 6 bases; unmatched bases: 5. The CDR3 totals 12 residues. The CDR3 sequence: CASGTGIGEQYF. CDR3 sequence (DNA): TGTGCCAGTGGGACAGGGATTGGCGAGCAGTACTTC.